Below are 9 T cell receptor beta chains sequenced from a single sample in a study of cytomegalovirus exposure and HLA in healthy donors. Produced via immunoSEQ multiplex PCR; TCRdb's table is partial and in-frame only. The sample shows 150,000 to 200,000 clones, 85% to 90% of them seen only once. Sequencing was carried out using PBMCs. Source of these receptors: a woman younger than 45 in good health and CMV-seronegative.

The chain uses TRBV29-1 and TRBJ2-7; TRBD2 might be the D (6 bases). The germline CDR1 and CDR2 sequences are SQVTM and ANQGSEA. The CDR3 runs 13 residues. V lost 3 bases and J 2 bases, leaving 11 bases between the germline ends. The CDR3 coding sequence is TGCAGCGTTGAGGAGGGTGAGCCCTACGAGCAGTACTTC. It translates to CSVEEGEPYEQYF.

The V gene is TRBV6-1, the J gene TRBJ1-4; 7 bases are a match to TRBD1. V shed 0 bases, J shed 5 bases, and the junction held 9 bases outside the gene matches. The CDR3 has 17 residues. The germline CDR1 and CDR2 sequences are MNHNS and SASEGT. As DNA, the CDR3 is TGTGCCAGCAGTGAAGCGGCAGGGGGTGTTTCAAATGAAAAACTGTTTTTT. It encodes CASSEAAGGVSNEKLFF.

This clone has only one observation. The gene calls are TRBV6-1 and TRBJ1-2; D call uncertain. Germline V lookup: CDR1 MNHNS, CDR2 SASEGT. V was shortened by 1 base and J by 4 bases, with 13 bases between the two germline ends. The CDR3 spans 15 residues. This CDR3 is CASSEVRHTSYGYTF. In DNA, the CDR3 is TGTGCCAGCAGTGAAGTGAGGCACACCTCCTATGGCTACACCTTC.

The chain recombines TRBV5-6 with TRBJ1-2, with a possible D match to TRBD1 (5 bases). CDR1 SGHDT and CDR2 YYEEEE come from the germline V gene. V gave up 4 bases and J gave up 8 bases, with 12 bases separating them. The CDR3 runs 12 residues. CDR3 amino acids: CASSPRALGYTF. CDR3 bases: TGTGCCAGCAGCCCCAGGGCCCTAGGCTACACCTTC.

The chain links TRBV27 to TRBJ2-1, with D uncertain. This CDR3 is built from 15 residues. The V gene's germline CDR1 is MNHEY and CDR2 SMNVEV (reference sequence). V lost 4 bases, J lost 0 bases, and 10 bases lay in between. The CDR3 DNA reads as TGTGCCAGCAGTTCATTAGTCTCCTCCTACAATGAGCAGTTCTTC. It codes for CASSSLVSSYNEQFF.

The sample holds one count of this clone. V is TRBV25-1 and J is TRBJ2-5; 7 bases are a match to TRBD2. Looked up from germline, CDR1 is MGHDK and CDR2 is SYGVNS. The CDR3 has 16 residues. With 2 bases clipped from V and 4 bases from J, the junction kept 10 bases outside the gene matches. CDR3 DNA sequence: TGTGCCAGCAGTGAACTATCGGAGGGAGGGACAGAGACCCAGTACTTC. Translation: CASSELSEGGTETQYF.

On this clone: At the DNA level, this CDR3 is encoded by other sequences in the same sample as well. V gene TRBV19 combines with J gene TRBJ2-7; 8 bases align to TRBD2. Germline lookup yields CDR1 LNHDA and CDR2 SQIVND (reference sequence). V dropped 6 bases and J dropped 3; count of bases not matched to a gene: 7. The length of the CDR3 is 14 residues. Here the CDR3 reads CASSPTGGGYEQYF. The CDR3 coding sequence is TGTGCCAGTAGCCCGACCGGGGGGGGCTACGAGCAGTACTTC.

The rearrangement links TRBV5-1 to TRBJ2-3; 9 bases are a match to TRBD2. The germline V gene encodes CDR1 SGHRS and CDR2 YFSETQ. This CDR3 is 14 amino acids long. The ends lost 4 bases at V and 2 bases at J; junction bases unmatched: 2. The CDR3 bases are TGCGCCAGCAGCGTAGCGGGGGACACAGATACGCAGTATTTT. Its translation is CASSVAGDTDTQYF.

The J gene is TRBJ2-5, the V gene TRBV4-1, with D perhaps TRBD2 (6 bases). The germline V gene has CDR1 MGHRA and CDR2 YSYEKL. Deletions cut 5 bases from V and 3 bases from J, with 13 bases between. This CDR3 region has 14 residues. The CDR3 DNA sequence: TGCGCCAGCAGCTACAATTCGGGGGAAGAGACCCAGTACTTC. Translated: CASSYNSGEETQYF.